This T cell receptor delta chain was recorded in a study of gammadelta T cells in human blood. TCRdb re-called the RT-PCR reads via CATT. The sample has more than 1,000 delta-chain clones, more than 25% seen once. This clone is classed as medium-sized. The antigen is unknown. In the same sample, other DNA sequences code for this CDR3. Study conclusions and caveats: Microbial exposure appeared to drive polyclonal γδ T cell expansion after birth.

Trimming took 0 bases from V and 4 from J, leaving 11 bases between them. The V gene's germline CDR1 is GEAIGNYY and CDR2 EKD. The CDR3 loop spans 14 amino acids. This chain joins TRDV2 and TRDJ1; D call uncertain. What was sequenced was Vgamma9Vdelta2 gamma-delta T cells from adult blood. This TCR was sampled from a human donor. CDR3 region: CACDTVGLNDKLIF. CDR3 in DNA: TGTGCCTGTGACACCGTTGGACTAAACGATAAACTCATCTTT.